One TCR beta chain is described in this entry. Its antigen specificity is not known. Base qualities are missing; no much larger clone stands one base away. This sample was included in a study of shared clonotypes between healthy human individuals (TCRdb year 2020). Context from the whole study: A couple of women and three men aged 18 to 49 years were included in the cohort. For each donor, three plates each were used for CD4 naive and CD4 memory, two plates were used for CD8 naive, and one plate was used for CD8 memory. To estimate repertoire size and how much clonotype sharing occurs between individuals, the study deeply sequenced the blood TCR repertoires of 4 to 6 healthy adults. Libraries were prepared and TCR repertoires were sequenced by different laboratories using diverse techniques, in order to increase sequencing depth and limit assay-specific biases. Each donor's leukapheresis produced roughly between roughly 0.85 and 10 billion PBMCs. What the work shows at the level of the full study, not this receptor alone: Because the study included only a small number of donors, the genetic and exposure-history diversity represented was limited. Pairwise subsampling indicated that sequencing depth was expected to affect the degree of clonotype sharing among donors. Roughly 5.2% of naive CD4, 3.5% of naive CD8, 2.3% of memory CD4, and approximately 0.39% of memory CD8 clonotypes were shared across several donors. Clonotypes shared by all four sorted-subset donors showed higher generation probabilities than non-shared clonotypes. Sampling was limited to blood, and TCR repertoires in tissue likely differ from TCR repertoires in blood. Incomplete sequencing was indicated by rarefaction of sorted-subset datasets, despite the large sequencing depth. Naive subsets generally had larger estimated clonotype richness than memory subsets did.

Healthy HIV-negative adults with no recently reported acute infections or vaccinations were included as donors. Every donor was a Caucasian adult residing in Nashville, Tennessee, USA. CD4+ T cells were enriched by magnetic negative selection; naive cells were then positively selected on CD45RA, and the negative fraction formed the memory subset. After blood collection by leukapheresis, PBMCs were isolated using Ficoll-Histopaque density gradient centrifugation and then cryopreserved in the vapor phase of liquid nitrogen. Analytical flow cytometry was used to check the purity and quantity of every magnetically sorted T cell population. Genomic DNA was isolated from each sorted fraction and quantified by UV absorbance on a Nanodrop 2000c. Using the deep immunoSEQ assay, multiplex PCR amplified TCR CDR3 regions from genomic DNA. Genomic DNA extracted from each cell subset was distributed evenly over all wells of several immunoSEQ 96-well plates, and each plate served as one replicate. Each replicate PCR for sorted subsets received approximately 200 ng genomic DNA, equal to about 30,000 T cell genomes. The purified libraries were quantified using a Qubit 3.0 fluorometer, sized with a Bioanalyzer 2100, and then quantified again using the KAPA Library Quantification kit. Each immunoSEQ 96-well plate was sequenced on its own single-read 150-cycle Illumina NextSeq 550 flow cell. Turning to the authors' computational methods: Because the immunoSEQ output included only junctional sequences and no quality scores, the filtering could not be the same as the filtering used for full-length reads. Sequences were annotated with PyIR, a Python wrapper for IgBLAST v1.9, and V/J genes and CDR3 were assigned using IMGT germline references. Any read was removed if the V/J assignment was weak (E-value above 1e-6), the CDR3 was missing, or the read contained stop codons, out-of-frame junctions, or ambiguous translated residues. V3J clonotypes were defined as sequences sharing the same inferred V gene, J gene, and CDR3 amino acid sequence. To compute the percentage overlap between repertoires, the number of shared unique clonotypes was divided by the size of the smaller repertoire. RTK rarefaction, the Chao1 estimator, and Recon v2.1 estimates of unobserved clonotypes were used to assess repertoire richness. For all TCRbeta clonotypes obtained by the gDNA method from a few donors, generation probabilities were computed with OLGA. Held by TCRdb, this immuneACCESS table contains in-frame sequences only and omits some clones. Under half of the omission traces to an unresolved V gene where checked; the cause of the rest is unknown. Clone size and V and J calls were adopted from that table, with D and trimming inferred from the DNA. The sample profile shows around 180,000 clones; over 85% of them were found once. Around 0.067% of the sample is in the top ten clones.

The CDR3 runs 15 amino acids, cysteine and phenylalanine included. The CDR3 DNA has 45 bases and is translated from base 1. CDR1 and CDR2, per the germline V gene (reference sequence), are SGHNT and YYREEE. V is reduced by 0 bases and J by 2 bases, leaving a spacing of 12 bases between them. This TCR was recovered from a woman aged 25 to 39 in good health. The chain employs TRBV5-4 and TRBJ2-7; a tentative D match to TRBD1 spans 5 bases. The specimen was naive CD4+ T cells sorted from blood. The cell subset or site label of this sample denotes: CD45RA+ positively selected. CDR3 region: CASSLVPGMAYEQYF. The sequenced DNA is TGTGCCAGCAGCTTGGTCCCAGGGATGGCCTACGAGCAGTACTTC.